The next 16 T cell receptor beta chains were all read from a single sample in a study of T cell clonotyping in hematopoietic cell transplantation. Time point meaning: recipient sample about 28 days before transplant, after cytoreduction. Data came from immunoSEQ multiplex PCR; TCRdb stores just in-frame clones and leaves some out. The sample yields some 13,000 clones, 80% to 85% seen once. The sample was peripheral blood mononuclear cells, taken before stem cell transplant. The source is a man in his sixties with acute myeloid leukemia. Some clones in this sample may be carry-over from other donors' samples.

This chain connects TRBV7-2 to TRBJ1-1, with D perhaps TRBD1 (6 bases). Looked up from germline, CDR1 is SGHTA and CDR2 is FQGNSA. V dropped 4 bases and J dropped 4 bases, with 22 bases sitting between them. The CDR3 spans 17 residues. This CDR3 is CASSSDGGGHYGTEAFF. The CDR3 bases are TGTGCCAGCAGCTCCGATGGCGGGGGGCATTACGGCACTGAAGCTTTCTTT. Supplemented by reference TRBV7-2 and TRBJ1-1, the full variable domain reads GAGVSQSPSNKVTEKGKDVELRCDPISGHTALYWYRQSLGQGLEFLIYFQGNSAPDKSGLPSDRFSAERTGGSVSTLTIQRTQQEDSAVYLCASSSDGGGHYGTEAFFGQGTRLTVV.

The genes are TRBV30 and TRBJ1-5; the match to TRBD1 covers 8 bases. The V gene's germline CDR1 is GTSNPN and CDR2 SVGIG (reference sequence). The CDR3 sequence is 16 residues long. The V and J ends lost 1 base and 1 base, in that order; junction bases with no gene match: 6. In nucleotides, the CDR3 is TGTGCCTGGAGTGCGGGACAGGTGATAAGCAATCAGCCCCAGCATTTT. Its protein is CAWSAGQVISNQPQHF.

The J gene is TRBJ2-7, the V gene TRBV29-1; a weak D match, TRBD1 (6 bases). The length of the CDR3 is 13 residues. Trimming cost V 3 bases and J 2 bases, with 11 bases left between them. Germline loops: CDR1 SQVTM, CDR2 ANQGSEA. The CDR3 here is CSVDLQGTYEQYF. As DNA, the CDR3 is TGCAGCGTTGATCTACAGGGTACCTACGAGCAGTACTTC.

The chain joins TRBV6-5 to TRBJ1-2; D not resolved. Trimming removed 6 bases at V and 14 bases at J, with 25 bases between. The CDR3 is 14 amino acids. The germline CDR1 and CDR2 sequences are MNHEY and SVGAGI. The CDR3 nucleotides are TGTGCCAGCAGCCGTATCCAACCCCCTAAACAGCCTACCTTC. It is translated as CASSRIQPPKQPTF.

Only one count was recorded for this clone. The chain carries TRBV5-1 and TRBJ1-2; D is uncertain. V gave up 2 bases and J gave up 7 bases, with 15 bases separating them. The germline CDR1 and CDR2 sequences are SGHRS and YFSETQ. This CDR3 spans 14 amino acids. The CDR3 nucleotides read TGCGCCAGCAGCTTTAGTCAGGTTCTTTCTGGCTACACCTTC. Its protein is CASSFSQVLSGYTF.

The chain has TRBV5-1 and TRBJ2-3; 11 bases match TRBD1. The CDR3 consists of 16 residues. With V trimmed by 5 bases and J by 4 bases, 9 bases remained unmatched. The germline V gene has CDR1 SGHRS and CDR2 YFSETQ. The CDR3 DNA follows: TGCGCCAGCAGAGCCCCGGGACAGGGGGGCGCAGATACGCAGTATTTT. Encoded protein: CASRAPGQGGADTQYF.

About this clone: This CDR3 is also generated by other DNA sequences in the sample. The chain employs TRBV7-9 and TRBJ1-1; 9 bases are shared with TRBD1. CDR1 is SEHNR and CDR2 is FQNEAQ in the germline V gene (reference sequence). The CDR3 runs 14 residues. V lost 5 bases, J lost 1 base, and 2 bases stayed unmatched. The CDR3 is CASSRGQGNTEAFF. In DNA, the CDR3 is TGTGCCAGCAGCAGGGGACAGGGGAACACTGAAGCTTTCTTT.

V gene TRBV9 combines with J gene TRBJ1-5, with D uncertain. Germline assignment: CDR1 SGDLS and CDR2 YYNGEE. Trimming pared 4 bases from V and 2 bases from J, leaving 7 bases between. The CDR3 is 13 amino acids. In DNA form, the CDR3 reads TGTGCCAGCAGCTGGGATGGCAATCAGCCCCAGCATTTT. It translates to CASSWDGNQPQHF.

The chain uses TRBV6-1 and TRBJ2-2; either TRBD1 or TRBD2 may fit D (5 bases each). V gave up 8 bases and J gave up 7 bases, with 17 bases separating them. The CDR3 has 14 residues. CDR1 is MNHNS, CDR2 SASEGT, per germline. The CDR3 is CASHDPGPGGELFF. Here the CDR3 DNA reads TGTGCCAGCCACGACCCGGGACCAGGCGGGGAGCTGTTTTTT.

The table lists this clone with a count of one. The chain uses TRBV5-6 and TRBJ1-1; weak D call: TRBD1 (6 bases). CDR1 is SGHDT and CDR2 is YYEEEE in the germline V gene. This CDR3 contains 15 residues. The V end was cut by 4 bases, the J end by 1 base, with 14 bases between. The CDR3 DNA follows: TGTGCCAGCAGCACCTTAGGGACATCGAACACTGAAGCTTTCTTT. This gives the protein CASSTLGTSNTEAFF. Complete variable domain (other parts from reference TRBV5-6 and TRBJ1-1): DAGVTQSPTHLIKTRGQQVTLRCSPKSGHDTVSWYQQALGQGPQFIFQYYEEEERQRGNFPDRFSGHQFPNYSSELNVNALLLGDSALYLCASSTLGTSNTEAFFGQGTRLTVV.

This chain uses TRBV13 with TRBJ2-7, with D unresolved. CDR3 length equals 13 residues. Deletions cut 5 bases from V and 2 bases from J, with 10 bases between. Germline V gene sequence: CDR1 PRHDT, CDR2 FYEKMQ (reference sequence). CDR3 sequence: CASSPPGPYEQYF. In nucleotides, the CDR3 is TGTGCCAGCAGCCCCCCAGGCCCCTACGAGCAGTACTTC.

The chain links TRBV5-1 to TRBJ2-3, with TRBD2 identical over 15 bases. Germline-derived CDR1 and CDR2 are SGHRS and YFSETQ. There are 18 residues in the CDR3. J gave up 2 bases and V 2 bases, and 6 bases lay outside the gene matches. The CDR3 nucleotides are TGCGCCAGCAGCTTCGGACTAGCGGGGGGGCCTTACACAGATACGCAGTATTTT. Translated: CASSFGLAGGPYTDTQYF.

V usage is TRBV28 and J usage is TRBJ1-1; D is unclear. Germline V gene data show CDR1 as MDHEN and CDR2 as SYDVKM. The V end lost 7 bases, the J end lost 5 bases, and 8 bases lay between the germline ends. The CDR3 runs 11 residues. CDR3 DNA: TGTGCCAGCACGGTGGGGACTGAAGCTTTCTTT. Amino acids: CASTVGTEAFF.

This clone came up once. The V call is TRBV30, the J call TRBJ2-2, with D possibly TRBD1 on 6 matching bases. CDR3 length: 15 residues. Deletions cut 4 bases from V and 8 bases from J, with 20 bases between. CDR1 is GTSNPN, CDR2 SVGIG, per germline (reference sequence). CDR3 in DNA: TGTGCCTGGAATGTACCGGGCCGGGACATGGGGGAGCTGTTTTTT. Translated: CAWNVPGRDMGELFF.

In its sample, this clone was seen a few times. The V gene is TRBV6-1, the J gene TRBJ2-7; D not certain. The germline V gene has CDR1 MNHNS and CDR2 SASEGT. Trimming pared 7 bases from V and 0 bases from J, leaving 16 bases between. There are 15 residues in the CDR3. CDR3 loop: CASKEWAVGSYEQYF. The CDR3 bases are TGTGCCAGCAAGGAGTGGGCGGTCGGCTCCTACGAGCAGTACTTC.

The rearrangement joins TRBV27 to TRBJ1-5; the match to TRBD1 covers 7 bases. The germline gives CDR1 MNHEY, CDR2 SMNVEV (reference sequence). This CDR3 region has 14 residues. Trimming took 6 bases from V and 4 from J; bases not matched to a gene: 6. This CDR3 is CASRPGQLNQPQHF. The CDR3 DNA follows: TGTGCCAGCAGGCCGGGACAGTTAAATCAGCCCCAGCATTTT.